This T cell receptor (beta chain) comes out of a study of OX40 agonist ivuxolimab in advanced cancers. For the study at large: The group had a mean age of 60 years, ranged from about 23 to 79, and was just under 85% male.

Profiled with immunoSEQ multiplex PCR; TCRdb holds only in-frame clones, not every one. The sample consists of approximately 80,000 clones, over 80% of them appearing once. Germline V gene sequence: CDR1 SGDLS, CDR2 YYNGEE. The CDR3 loop spans 14 amino acids. Trimming removed 0 bases at V and 4 bases at J, with 8 bases between. The sequence was obtained from an adult with an advanced solid tumor such as melanoma, head and neck, liver or kidney cancer. The chain has TRBV9 and TRBJ2-1; tentatively, D is TRBD2 (5 bases). Sequencing was performed on CD4+ or CD8+ T cells sorted from blood, taken in a trial of the OX40 agonist ivuxolimab. The CDR3 coding sequence is TGTGCCAGCAGCGTAGGTCCGGGATACAATGAGCAGTTCTTC. This codes for CASSVGPGYNEQFF.